The 28 T cell receptor beta chains listed next were all sequenced from one sample in a study of response to subunit inactivated influenza vaccine. One entry per CDR3 protein results from TCRdb running MiXCR on the RT-PCR reads. The top ten clones hold about a tenth of a sample with about 180,000 distinct CDR3 sequences, nearly 9.5% of them seen once. Sequenced material: non-naive T cells sorted from PBMCs, taken on the day of vaccination. The receptor source for this set is a man in his forties or fifties who received an inactivated influenza vaccine.

This clonotype appeared a few times. This rearrangement joins TRBV20-1 to TRBJ2-1; the D is unclear. The CDR3 length is 16 residues. Per the germline V gene, CDR1 is DFQATT and CDR2 is SNEGSKA (reference sequence). Trimming took off 1 base at V and 2 bases at J, with 15 bases between the two ends. The DNA for the CDR3 is TGCAGTGCTAGAGTTTTCCGTCTTGGTACCTACAATGAGCAGTTCTTC. Protein sequence: CSARVFRLGTYNEQFF.

This chain links TRBV20-1 with TRBJ2-1; TRBD2 matches 12 bases. V trimming: 2 bases; J trimming: 7 bases; junction bases outside the gene matches: 12. The CDR3 spans 17 residues. CDR1 and CDR2 (germline): DFQATT, SNEGSKA (reference sequence). For the CDR3, the DNA is TGCAGTGCTAGACCAACGGAACTAGCGGGAGGTGTTAATGAGCAGTTCTTC. It yields the protein CSARPTELAGGVNEQFF.

This clonotype has just a few counts. The chain combines TRBV20-1 with TRBJ2-3; D remains unclear. Germline CDR1 DFQATT, CDR2 SNEGSKA (reference sequence). The ends were cut back, 0 bases at V and 2 bases at J, with 12 bases in the middle. This CDR3 spans 15 amino acids. DNA of the CDR3: TGCAGTGCTAGAGATCTGGAGCGTCCCACAGATACGCAGTATTTT. This codes for CSARDLERPTDTQYF.

At least ten counts were recorded for this clonotype. The chain carries TRBV4-1 and TRBJ1-1; the D gene is possibly TRBD1 (5 bases). Germline values: CDR1 MGHRA, CDR2 YSYEKL. The CDR3 is made up of 16 amino acids. V dropped 1 base and J dropped 3 bases, with 15 bases sitting between them. In DNA form, the CDR3 reads TGCGCCAGCAGCCAAGCCGGGCGGGGCAAGGACACTGAAGCTTTCTTT. Translation: CASSQAGRGKDTEAFF.

The rearrangement joins TRBV6-4 to TRBJ2-3; D is perhaps TRBD2 (7 bases). Germline CDR1 reads MRHNA; CDR2 reads SNTAGT. This CDR3 has 15 residues. V was trimmed by 0 bases and J by 4 bases, leaving 11 bases between them. The CDR3 bases are TGTGCCAGCAGTGACTCTACGGGGGGCGCAGATACGCAGTATTTT. Protein: CASSDSTGGADTQYF.

The rearrangement joins TRBV20-1 to TRBJ2-3; 7 bases match TRBD2. From germline, CDR1 is DFQATT and CDR2 SNEGSKA (reference sequence). V lost 7 bases and J lost 2; bases outside the gene matches: 12. The CDR3 sequence is 15 residues long. This CDR3 is CSVGSRGDPTDTQYF. In DNA, the CDR3 is TGCAGTGTCGGCTCTCGGGGGGACCCCACAGATACGCAGTATTTT.

A few counts support this clonotype. V usage is TRBV12-3 or TRBV12-4 and J usage is TRBJ2-2; tentative D call: TRBD1 (6 bases). V was pared by 7 bases and J by 4 bases, with 16 bases between. The CDR3 is 15 residues long. The DNA of the CDR3 is TGTGCCAGCACCCTCGACAGGCTAGGCACCGGGGAGCTGTTTTTT. Translating gives CASTLDRLGTGELFF.

The chain joins TRBV5-6 to TRBJ2-2, with 8 positions matching TRBD2. CDR3 length equals 16 residues. V lost 4 bases, J lost 2 bases, and 7 bases stayed unmatched. CDR1 is SGHDT and CDR2 is YYEEEE in the germline V gene. The DNA for the CDR3 is TGTGCCAGCAGCGGCCCGGGAGGGGGTAACACCGGGGAGCTGTTTTTT. This codes for CASSGPGGGNTGELFF.

On this clonotype: Its ends do not fully match the called genes, so a read error is possible. The chain combines TRBV7-9 with TRBJ1-2; TRBD1 aligns across 9 bases. CDR1 and CDR2 (germline): SEHNR, FQNEAQ (reference sequence). The CDR3 sequence is 14 residues long. Here the CDR3 DNA reads TGTGCCAGCAGCGTAGCCGGGACAGGGTTTGGCTACACCTTC. It specifies CASSVAGTGFGYTF.

This clonotype was seen repeatedly, ten times or more. The V gene is TRBV5-4, the J gene TRBJ2-3; a possible D gene is TRBD2 (6 bases). The germline V gene has CDR1 SGHNT and CDR2 YYREEE (reference sequence). Trimming pared 2 bases from V and 0 bases from J, leaving 10 bases between. The CDR3 length is 15 residues. CDR3 DNA sequence: TGTGCCAGCAGCTTTCTCGGGAGTAGCACAGATACGCAGTATTTT. Translated: CASSFLGSSTDTQYF.

This clonotype was found many times. This sequence joins TRBV6-1 and TRBJ2-1, with 9 bases lining up with TRBD2. CDR3 length equals 13 residues. Trimming cost V 8 bases and J 4 bases; bases outside gene matches: 3. From germline, CDR1 is MNHNS and CDR2 SASEGT. The CDR3 reads CASGLAPYNEQFF. The DNA of the CDR3 is TGTGCCAGCGGACTAGCGCCTTACAATGAGCAGTTCTTC.

This clonotype was recorded a few times. The chain recombines TRBV6-5 with TRBJ2-3; unclear D gene. Per the germline V gene, CDR1 is MNHEY and CDR2 is SVGAGI. Trimming took off 4 bases at V and 6 bases at J, with 8 bases between the two ends. This CDR3 is built from 12 residues. CDR3 coding DNA: TGTGCCAGCAGTTCCCAGTTTGATACGCAGTATTTT. Protein: CASSSQFDTQYF.

This clonotype was counted ten times or more. This rearrangement joins TRBV24-1 to TRBJ2-1; TRBD2 might be the D (5 bases). The V gene lost 6 bases and the J gene lost 6 bases, with 14 bases spanning the gap. The CDR3 sequence is 14 residues long. CDR1 is KGHDR and CDR2 is SFDVKD in the germline V gene. CDR3 nucleotides: TGTGCCACCAGTCGGGCCGGAGGTAGCAATGAGCAGTTCTTC. It codes for CATSRAGGSNEQFF.

With respect to this clonotype: A much bigger clone sits one base away, suggesting this may be a read error. The CDR3 carries no conserved terminal phenylalanine or tryptophan, so it likely arises from a read error. The DNA is omitted, as the CDR3 cannot be located on it reliably, and the CDR3 follows TCRdb's listing. The V call is TRBV29-1, the J call TRBJ2-5; the table's D call, TRBD1, was not checked against the DNA. The CDR3 numbers 11 amino acids, ends counted. CDR1 SQVTM and CDR2 ANQGSEA come from the germline V gene. CDR3 amino acids: CSVEMGGPKYL.

This clonotype has just a few counts. The V gene is TRBV11-2, the J gene TRBJ1-6, with D tentatively TRBD1 (6 bases). Germline assignment: CDR1 SGHAT and CDR2 FQNNGV. This CDR3 spans 18 amino acids. The ends were cut back, 3 bases at V and 0 bases at J, with 15 bases in the middle. The CDR3 DNA reads as TGTGCCAGCAGCTTCCCCAGGGGCGCAAGCTCCTATAATTCACCCCTCCACTTT. Translated: CASSFPRGASSYNSPLHF.

J is TRBJ1-3 and V is TRBV10-3; D is unclear. Trimming took 6 bases from V and 1 from J, leaving 10 bases between them. This CDR3 is 14 amino acids long. Germline V gene sequence: CDR1 ENHRY, CDR2 SYGVKD. The CDR3 is CAISGLGSGNTIYF. As DNA, the CDR3 is TGTGCCATCAGCGGACTTGGGTCTGGAAACACCATATATTTT.

The V and J genes are TRBV20-1 and TRBJ2-1, with a possible D match to TRBD2 (6 bases). V lost 2 bases and J 4 bases, leaving 15 bases between the germline ends. The CDR3 consists of 15 residues. Germline-derived CDR1 and CDR2 are DFQATT and SNEGSKA (reference sequence). The chain's CDR3 is CSARSPRDLYNEQFF. CDR3 DNA: TGCAGTGCTAGATCACCGAGGGACTTGTACAATGAGCAGTTCTTC.

The chain uses TRBV30 and TRBJ2-2; 10 nucleotides align to TRBD1. Germline loops: CDR1 GTSNPN, CDR2 SVGIG (reference sequence). The CDR3 is 15 amino acids. Trimming took 0 bases from V and 5 from J; bases not matched to a gene: 3. CDR3 nucleotide sequence: TGTGCCTGGAGTGTGACAGGGGGCTCAACCGGGGAGCTGTTTTTT. Its protein is CAWSVTGGSTGELFF.

This clonotype turned up a few times. The gene calls are TRBV5-1 and TRBJ1-4, with D unresolved. Germline V gene data show CDR1 as SGHRS and CDR2 as YFSETQ. V was clipped by 0 bases and J by 0 bases, with 9 bases between them. The CDR3 totals 16 residues. The CDR3: CASSLGADATNEKLFF. Here the CDR3 DNA reads TGCGCCAGCAGCTTGGGTGCGGACGCAACTAATGAAAAACTGTTTTTT.

This clonotype was counted many times. The chain has TRBV12-3 or TRBV12-4 and TRBJ2-1; D unclear. The CDR3 is 12 amino acids. The germline V and J ends were trimmed by 5 bases and 5 bases, with 7 bases remaining between them. The CDR3 nucleotides read TGTGCCAGCAGTGTGACCAACAATGAGCAGTTCTTC. Its protein is CASSVTNNEQFF.

This clonotype has a count of ten or more. This may be a read error, as it is one base from a much larger clone. The rearrangement uses TRBV11-2 and TRBJ2-5; D uncertain. Per the germline V gene, CDR1 is SGHAT and CDR2 is FQNNGV. V was trimmed by 1 base and J by 1 base, leaving 7 bases between them. The CDR3 totals 14 residues. This chain's CDR3 is CASSLAGIQETQYF. DNA for the CDR3: TGTGCCAGCAGCTTAGCCGGCATCCAAGAGACCCAGTACTTC.

This rearrangement joins TRBV7-9 to TRBJ2-1; 11 bases line up with TRBD2. Germline CDR1 is SEHNR and CDR2 is FQNEAQ (reference sequence). The CDR3 runs to 17 residues. The V and J ends lost 5 bases and 7 bases, in that order; junction bases with no gene match: 13. CDR3 nucleotide sequence: TGTGCCAGCAGCCCCGCCCTACTAGCGGGGGAGCAAAATGAGCAGTTCTTC. It specifies CASSPALLAGEQNEQFF.

In its sample, this clonotype was seen a few times. This chain uses TRBV20-1 with TRBJ1-1; 8 positions match TRBD1. Germline assignment: CDR1 DFQATT and CDR2 SNEGSKA (reference sequence). With 5 bases clipped from V and 5 bases from J, the junction kept 10 bases outside the gene matches. The CDR3 runs to 14 residues. Written as DNA, the CDR3 is TGCAGTGCTCTTATCGGACAGGGACGTACTGAAGCTTTCTTT. Translated, it gives CSALIGQGRTEAFF.

The genes are TRBV6-2 or TRBV6-3 and TRBJ2-3, with 9 bases that match TRBD2. J lost 2 bases, V lost 5 bases, and 14 bases had no gene match. The germline V gene encodes CDR1 MNHEY and CDR2 SVGEGT. The CDR3 loop spans 18 amino acids. The CDR3 region has the DNA TGTGCCAGCAGTCGGACTAGCGTCCCCGGAGTGATCACAGATACGCAGTATTTT. Encoded protein: CASSRTSVPGVITDTQYF.

This clonotype showed up many times. This chain uses TRBV7-2 with TRBJ1-2; 7 bases map to TRBD1. V trimming: 1 base; J trimming: 8 bases; junction bases outside the gene matches: 7. The germline gives CDR1 SGHTA, CDR2 FQGNSA. The CDR3 is 14 residues long. The CDR3 region is CASSLDDRVGGYTF. The DNA for the CDR3 is TGTGCCAGCAGCTTAGACGACAGGGTGGGCGGCTACACCTTC. The variable domain in full, with the rest retrieved from reference TRBV7-2 and TRBJ1-2, is GAGVSQSPSNKVTEKGKDVELRCDPISGHTALYWYRQSLGQGLEFLIYFQGNSAPDKSGLPSDRFSAERTGGSVSTLTIQRTQQEDSAVYLCASSLDDRVGGYTFGSGTRLTVV.

This clonotype was recorded a few times. V gene TRBV12-3 or TRBV12-4 combines with J gene TRBJ2-6; TRBD1 agrees at 7 bases. V gave up 5 bases and J gave up 0 bases; unmatched junction bases: 13. The CDR3 spans 19 residues. Here the CDR3 reads CASSTHVWDSSSGANVLTF. The CDR3 DNA sequence: TGTGCCAGCAGTACTCATGTGTGGGACAGTAGCTCTGGGGCCAACGTCCTGACTTTC.

This chain connects TRBV27 to TRBJ2-1; a possible D gene is TRBD2 (5 bases). This CDR3 region has 15 residues. Trimming cost V 3 bases and J 10 bases, with 19 bases left between them. Germline CDR1 is MNHEY and CDR2 is SMNVEV (reference sequence). The CDR3 reads CASSLGRGISWEQFF. DNA for the CDR3: TGTGCCAGCAGTTTGGGGAGAGGCATCTCGTGGGAGCAGTTCTTC.

The chain links TRBV20-1 to TRBJ2-3, with 8 positions matching TRBD2. The CDR3 sequence is 16 residues long. Germline CDR1 is DFQATT and CDR2 is SNEGSKA (reference sequence). Trimming took 6 bases from V and 1 from J; bases not matched to a gene: 12. The CDR3: CSAPGRGGSRTDTQYF. The CDR3 bases are TGCAGTGCCCCGGGCCGCGGGGGGTCCCGCACAGATACGCAGTATTTT.